Described below is a single T cell receptor beta chain sequence and its context. The antigen remains undetermined. The data originate from a study of CD8+ T cells in alopecia areata. Treatment in this sample: oral pan-JAK inhibitor, 5-10 mg twice daily. The CDR3 consists of 14 residues. V was clipped by 3 bases and J by 6 bases, with 12 bases between them. Per germline, CDR1 SNHLY and CDR2 FYNNEI. The study, taken as a whole, reports: Numerous expanded lesional clones remained in scalp and blood during tofacitinib. The study found higher clonality in lesional than normal scalp, especially in alopecia totalis/universalis.

Extracted RNA was reverse transcribed, and the resulting cDNA served as sequencing template. Profiling relied on immunoSEQ multiplex PCR, and the TCRdb table lists in-frame clones only, not all of them. The sample records 40,000 to 45,000 clones, 92% being singletons. This rearrangement joins TRBV2 to TRBJ2-1; a possible D gene is TRBD2 (5 bases). The sequencing here drew on CD8+ T cells sorted from blood, taken at week 24, from a patient treated with tofacitinib. This TCR was sampled from a human donor with alopecia areata. In nucleotides, the CDR3 is TGTGCCAGCAGTGACGAGGGTGCCGTCAATGAGCAGTTCTTC. Its translation is CASSDEGAVNEQFF.